The sequence of this TCR beta chain was determined in a study of control samples from healthy donors and cancer patients. TCRdb's table, derived via immunoSEQ multiplex PCR, lists solely in-frame clones and lacks some. The sample has about 200,000 clones. What was sequenced was blood. The sequence was obtained from a woman in her twenties or thirties in good health.

The CDR3 is CASSVAPSSGTQYF. The CDR3, as DNA: TGTGCCAGCAGCGTAGCTCCCAGCAGTGGGACCCAGTACTTC. The chain carries TRBV9 and TRBJ2-5, with D uncertain. Germline V gives CDR1 SGDLS, CDR2 YYNGEE. V was shortened by 0 bases and J by 7 bases, with 13 bases between the two germline ends. The CDR3 is 14 amino acids.